The T cell receptor (beta chain) under discussion was sequenced for a study of blood T cell repertoires in COVID-19. Study-wide context: Samples of COVID-19 (acute and convalescent) were obtained from the United States, Italy and Spain.

Per the study methods: From reference gene primer amplification, estimates of nucleated cell counts were derived. Here immunoSEQ multiplex PCR was the method, and the copy in TCRdb shows in-frame clones only, minus some. The V and J calls and clone size come from that table; D and trimming were worked out from the DNA. Among some 130,000 clones, approximately 78% were seen once, and the ten largest hold approximately 11%. The CDR3 contains 13 residues. CDR1 and CDR2 from the germline V gene are MNHEY and SMNVEV (reference sequence). Trimming removed 5 bases from V and 5 bases from J; junction bases left unmatched: 4.

The rearrangement uses TRBV27 and TRBJ1-1; TRBD1 matches at 8 bases. This receptor was identified in a man between 60 and 75 years old who had recovered from COVID-19. The specimen sequenced was peripheral blood. Here the CDR3 DNA reads TGTGCCAGCAGTCCAAACAGGGGGACTGAAGCTTTCTTT. Protein sequence: CASSPNRGTEAFF.